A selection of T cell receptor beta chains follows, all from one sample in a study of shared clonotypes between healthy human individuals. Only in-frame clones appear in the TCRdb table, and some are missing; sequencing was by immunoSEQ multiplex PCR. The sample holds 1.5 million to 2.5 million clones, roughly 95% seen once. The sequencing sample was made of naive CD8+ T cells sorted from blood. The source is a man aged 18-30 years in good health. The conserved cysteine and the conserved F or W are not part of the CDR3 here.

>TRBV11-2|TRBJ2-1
ASSLVPSGSISYNEQF
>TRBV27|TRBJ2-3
ASSLAQGSTDTQY
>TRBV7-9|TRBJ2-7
ASSSPIAGDEQY
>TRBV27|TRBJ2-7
ASSLSGNEQY
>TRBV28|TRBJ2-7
ASSLHGTSYEQY
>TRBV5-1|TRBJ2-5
ASSSPGGEETQY
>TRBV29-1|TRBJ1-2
SVTEITNYGYT
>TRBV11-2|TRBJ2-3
ASSKLATHTDTQY
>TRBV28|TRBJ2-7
ASSPLADYYEQY
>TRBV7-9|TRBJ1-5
ASSLGPPTGNQPQH
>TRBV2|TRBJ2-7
ASSESGAGSSYEQY
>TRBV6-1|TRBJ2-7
ASLFEDSYEQY
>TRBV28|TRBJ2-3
ASSFGGGGTDTQY
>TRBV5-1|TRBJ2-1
ASSLGPAGGSEQF
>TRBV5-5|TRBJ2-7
ASSLDGGSYEQY
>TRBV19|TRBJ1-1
ASSIDLRTANTEAF
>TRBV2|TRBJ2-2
ASSRLGGVTGELF
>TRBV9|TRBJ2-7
ASSVGGQDYEQY
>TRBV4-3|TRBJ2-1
ASSQERLAGEGDYNEQF
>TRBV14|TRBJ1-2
ASSHLTGGDGYT
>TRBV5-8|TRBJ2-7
ASSPYSSQQY
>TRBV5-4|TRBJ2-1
ASSLAAGKGLSYNEQF
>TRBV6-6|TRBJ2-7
ASSYSSHYEQY
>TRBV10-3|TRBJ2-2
AIKATSRYANTGELF
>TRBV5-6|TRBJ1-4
ASSLGPGKLF
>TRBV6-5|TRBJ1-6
ASSYPMVPLNSPLH
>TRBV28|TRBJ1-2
ASLRFSYGYT
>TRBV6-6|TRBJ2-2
ASSFPGRTGELF
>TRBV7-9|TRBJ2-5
ASTQSPGGLQETQY
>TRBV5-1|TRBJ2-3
ASSLAILGQGAGDTQY
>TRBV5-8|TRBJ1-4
ASSSSSRDRGLIEKLF
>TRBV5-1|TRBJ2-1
ASSPGTGGSDEQF
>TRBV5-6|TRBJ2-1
ASSFDRAYNEQF
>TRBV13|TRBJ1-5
ASSLSGNQPQH
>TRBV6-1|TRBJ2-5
ASTSRLAAFETQY
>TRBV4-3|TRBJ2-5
ASSQDVGAGETQY
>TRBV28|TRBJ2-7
ASTQGHEQY
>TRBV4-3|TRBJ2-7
ASSQDLGYYEQY
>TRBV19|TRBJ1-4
ASTTGAREKLF
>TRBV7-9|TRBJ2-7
ASSSQKGQPVSYEQY
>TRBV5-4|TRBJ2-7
ASSLGAPGGHEQY
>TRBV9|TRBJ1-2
ASRGTGVYGYT
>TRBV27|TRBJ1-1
ASRSGGEAF
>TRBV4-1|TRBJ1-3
ASSPDRGGNTIY
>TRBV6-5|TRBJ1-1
ASSYPGQGRTEAF